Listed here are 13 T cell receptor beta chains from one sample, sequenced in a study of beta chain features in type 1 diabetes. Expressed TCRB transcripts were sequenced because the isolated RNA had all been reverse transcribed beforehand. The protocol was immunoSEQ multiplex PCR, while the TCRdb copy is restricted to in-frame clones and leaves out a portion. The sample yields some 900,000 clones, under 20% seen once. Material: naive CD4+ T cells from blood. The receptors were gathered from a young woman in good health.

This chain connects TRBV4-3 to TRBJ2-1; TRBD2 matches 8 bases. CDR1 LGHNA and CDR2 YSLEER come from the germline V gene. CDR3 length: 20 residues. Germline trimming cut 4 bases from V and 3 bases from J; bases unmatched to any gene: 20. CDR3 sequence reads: CASSLNHDFGGRPFYNEQFF. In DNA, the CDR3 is TGCGCCAGCAGCCTGAACCACGATTTTGGCGGGAGGCCCTTCTACAATGAGCAGTTCTTC.

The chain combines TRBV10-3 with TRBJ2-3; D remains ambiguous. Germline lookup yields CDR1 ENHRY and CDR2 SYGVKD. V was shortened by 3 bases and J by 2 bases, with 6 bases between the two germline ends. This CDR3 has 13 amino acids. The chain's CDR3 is CAISETVTDTQYF. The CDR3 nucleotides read TGTGCCATCAGTGAAACGGTCACAGATACGCAGTATTTT.

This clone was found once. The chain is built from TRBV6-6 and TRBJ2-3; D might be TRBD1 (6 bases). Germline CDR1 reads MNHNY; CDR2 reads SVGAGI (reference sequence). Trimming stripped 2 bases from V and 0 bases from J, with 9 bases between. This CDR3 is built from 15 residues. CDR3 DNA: TGTGCCAGCAGTTACGTAGGGGGAAGCACAGATACGCAGTATTTT. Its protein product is CASSYVGGSTDTQYF.

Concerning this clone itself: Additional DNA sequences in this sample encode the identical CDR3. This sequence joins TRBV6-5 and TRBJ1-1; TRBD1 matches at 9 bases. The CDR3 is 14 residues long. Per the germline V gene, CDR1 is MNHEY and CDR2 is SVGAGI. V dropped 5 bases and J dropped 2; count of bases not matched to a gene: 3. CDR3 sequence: CASSRTGANTEAFF. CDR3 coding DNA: TGTGCCAGCAGTCGGACAGGGGCAAACACTGAAGCTTTCTTT.

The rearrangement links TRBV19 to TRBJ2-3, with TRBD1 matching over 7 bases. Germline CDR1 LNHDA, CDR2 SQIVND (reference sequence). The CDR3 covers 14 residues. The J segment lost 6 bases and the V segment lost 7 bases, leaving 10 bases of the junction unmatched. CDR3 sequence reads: CASTSGTVADTQYF. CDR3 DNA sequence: TGTGCCAGTACCTCCGGGACAGTGGCTGATACGCAGTATTTT.

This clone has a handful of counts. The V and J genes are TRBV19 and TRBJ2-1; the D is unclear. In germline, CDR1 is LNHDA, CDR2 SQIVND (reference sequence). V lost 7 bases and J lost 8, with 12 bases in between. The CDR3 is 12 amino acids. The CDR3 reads CASTSRGHEQFF. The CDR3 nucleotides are TGTGCCAGTACTTCCCGTGGGCATGAGCAGTTCTTC.

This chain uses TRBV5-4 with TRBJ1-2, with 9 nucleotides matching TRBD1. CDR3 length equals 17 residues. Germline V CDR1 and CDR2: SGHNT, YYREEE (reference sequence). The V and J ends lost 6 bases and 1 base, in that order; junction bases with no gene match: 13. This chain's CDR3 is CASTHRGRLPVNYGYTF. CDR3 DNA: TGTGCCAGCACCCACAGGGGGCGCCTACCTGTTAACTATGGCTACACCTTC.

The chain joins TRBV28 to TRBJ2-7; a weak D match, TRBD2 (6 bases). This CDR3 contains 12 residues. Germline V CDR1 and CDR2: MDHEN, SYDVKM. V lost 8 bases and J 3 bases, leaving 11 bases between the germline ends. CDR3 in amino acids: CASHRAGYEQYF. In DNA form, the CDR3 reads TGTGCCAGCCACCGAGCGGGCTACGAGCAGTACTTC.

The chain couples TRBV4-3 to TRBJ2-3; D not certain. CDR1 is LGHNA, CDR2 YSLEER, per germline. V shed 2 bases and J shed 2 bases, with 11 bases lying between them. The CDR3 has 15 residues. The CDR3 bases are TGCGCCAGCAGCCAAAGCCTTGGGGACACAGATACGCAGTATTTT. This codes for CASSQSLGDTDTQYF.

CDR3 bases: TGTGCCAGTAGTATAGCTTTTTCCACAGATACGCAGTATTTT. Translated, it gives CASSIAFSTDTQYF. V and J are TRBV19 and TRBJ2-3; D is undetermined. Trimming stripped 1 base from V and 2 bases from J, with 7 bases between. Germline CDR1 is LNHDA and CDR2 is SQIVND (reference sequence). The CDR3 has 14 residues.

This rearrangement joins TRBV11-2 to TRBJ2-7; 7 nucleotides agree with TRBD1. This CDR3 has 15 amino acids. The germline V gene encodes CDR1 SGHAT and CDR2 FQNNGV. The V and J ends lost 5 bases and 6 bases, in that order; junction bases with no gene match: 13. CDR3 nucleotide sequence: TGTGCCAGCAGCGATCTGACAGGGAATCCCCTCGAGCAGTACTTC. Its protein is CASSDLTGNPLEQYF.

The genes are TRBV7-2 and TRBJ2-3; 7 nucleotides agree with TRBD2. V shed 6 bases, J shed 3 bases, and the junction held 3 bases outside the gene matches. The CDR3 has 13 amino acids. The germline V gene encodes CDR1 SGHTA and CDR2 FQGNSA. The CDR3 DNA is TGTGCCAGCAGTCGTAGCGGGACAGATACGCAGTATTTT. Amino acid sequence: CASSRSGTDTQYF.

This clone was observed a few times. CDR3 DNA: TGTGCCAGCAGCTTAATGTCGGCCCAGACCCAGTACTTC. It specifies CASSLMSAQTQYF. The chain combines TRBV7-2 with TRBJ2-5; D gene unclear. Trimming took off 2 bases at V and 6 bases at J, with 10 bases between the two ends. Germline lookup yields CDR1 SGHTA and CDR2 FQGNSA. CDR3 length: 13 amino acids. Looking up the rest from reference TRBV7-2 and TRBJ2-5 gives the full variable domain: GAGVSQSPSNKVTEKGKDVELRCDPISGHTALYWYRQSLGQGLEFLIYFQGNSAPDKSGLPSDRFSAERTGGSVSTLTIQRTQQEDSAVYLCASSLMSAQTQYFGPGTRLLVL.